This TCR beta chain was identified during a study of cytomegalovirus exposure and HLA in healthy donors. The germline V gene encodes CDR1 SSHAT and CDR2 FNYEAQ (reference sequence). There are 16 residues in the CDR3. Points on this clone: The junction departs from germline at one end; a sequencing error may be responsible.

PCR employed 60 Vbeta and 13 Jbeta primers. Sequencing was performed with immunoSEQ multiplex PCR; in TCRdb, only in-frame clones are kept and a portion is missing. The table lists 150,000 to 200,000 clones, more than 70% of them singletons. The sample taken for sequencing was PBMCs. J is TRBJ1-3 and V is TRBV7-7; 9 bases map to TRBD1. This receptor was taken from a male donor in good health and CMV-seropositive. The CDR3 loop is CASSPGTGSSGNTIYF. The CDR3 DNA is TGTGCTAGCAGCCCCGGGACAGGGAGCTCTGGAAACACCATATATTTT.